The T cell receptor beta chain described here comes from a study of blood T cell repertoires in COVID-19. As for the study in general: PBMCs, B-cell-depleted T cells, or T cells provided the cDNA or gDNA that made up the material.

This CDR3 is built from 14 residues. The germline CDR1 and CDR2 sequences are LGHDT and YNNKEL (reference sequence). Deletions cut 3 bases from V and 4 bases from J, with 12 bases between. Original handling: Scientists estimated how many nucleated cells there were by amplifying reference gene primers. Measured with immunoSEQ multiplex PCR; TCRdb has only the in-frame clones, and not every one. The DNA was the basis for D and trimming; V, J and clone size are from that table. The sample has about 140,000 clones, around 90% seen once. The sequence came from a man aged 70 or older with acute or convalescent COVID-19. Sample: peripheral blood. V usage is TRBV3-1 (or the pseudogene TRBV3-2) and J usage is TRBJ2-5; D may be TRBD2 (5 bases). The CDR3 sequence: CASSQRSGSETQYF. The CDR3 nucleotides are TGTGCCAGCAGCCAGCGGTCGGGATCAGAGACCCAGTACTTC.